This T cell receptor (beta chain) came from a study of T cells after yellow fever vaccination. This clonotype was counted many times. Antigen: not known. The V and J ends lost 5 bases and 4 bases, in that order; junction bases with no gene match: 10. This CDR3 comprises 16 residues. Germline assignment: CDR1 MNHEY and CDR2 SMNVEV (reference sequence). Overall study results and limits: Of the clonotypes, a small share occurred in both CD4 and CD8 compartments. Abundant bulk-derived clonotypes could contaminate FACS-sorted repertoires. Primary-vaccination clones mostly resurfaced post-booster (approximately 96% CD4, about 87% CD8).

In making TCR cDNA, 5'RACE template switching added a universal primer site and UMIs to it. One entry per CDR3 protein results from TCRdb running MiXCR on the 5' RACE reads. The sample shows about 350,000 distinct CDR3 sequences, 8.1% of them seen only once. The J gene is TRBJ1-2, the V gene TRBV27; TRBD1 matches 10 bases. Source: PBMCs, taken roughly seven weeks after the first yellow fever vaccination. The origin of this receptor is a man aged 18 to 29 who received the YFV17D yellow fever vaccine. The CDR3 DNA is TGTGCCAGCAGTCCTTCCTCGGGGACAGGGGTCTATGGCTACACCTTC. Its translation: CASSPSSGTGVYGYTF.